Each of the 21 T cell receptor beta chains below was sequenced from the same sample in a study of T cells in Graves' hyperthyroidism and ophthalmopathy. RNA transcripts served as the template for amplifying TCR beta CDR3 regions. The HTBI primer set drove a first-round RT-PCR of the TCR CDR3. One entry per CDR3 protein results from TCRdb running MiXCR on the multiplex PCR reads. The sample holds a few hundred thousand distinct CDR3 sequences, roughly 14% seen once. The sequencing input was blood. These receptors were obtained from a woman between 40 and 50 years old with Graves' hyperthyroidism that later progressed to Graves' ophthalmopathy.

This clonotype showed up many times. The chain has TRBV28 and TRBJ1-1; D unclear. The CDR3 sequence is 13 residues long. Deletions cut 6 bases from V and 6 bases from J, with 14 bases between. From germline, CDR1 is MDHEN and CDR2 SYDVKM. The CDR3 DNA reads as TGTGCCAGCAGCCGCCGGGAAGGACCTGAAGCTTTCTTT. As protein: CASSRREGPEAFF.

This clonotype has a handful of counts. The rearrangement links TRBV4-1 to TRBJ2-4; D not resolved. The CDR3 is 15 amino acids. Germline assignment: CDR1 MGHRA and CDR2 YSYEKL. Trimming pared 2 bases from V and 9 bases from J, leaving 17 bases between. The CDR3 loop reads CASSQQQTGSGIQYF. As DNA, the CDR3 is TGCGCCAGCAGCCAACAACAGACGGGCTCGGGCATTCAGTACTTC.

This chain uses TRBV2 with TRBJ2-7; weak D call: TRBD1 (5 bases). Germline values: CDR1 SNHLY, CDR2 FYNNEI. V was clipped by 11 bases and J by 2 bases, with 13 bases between them. The CDR3 consists of 12 residues. CDR3 sequence reads: CAVGPGTYEQYF. The CDR3 DNA is TGTGCCGTAGGCCCAGGGACCTACGAGCAGTACTTC.

This clonotype came up many times. The chain carries TRBV10-2 and TRBJ1-1, with D uncertain. Per germline, CDR1 WSHSY and CDR2 SAAADI. V lost 5 bases to trimming and J lost 4 bases, with 14 bases between them. CDR3 length: 14 residues. The CDR3 region has the DNA TGCGCCAGCAGTCCCTGTGAAGCCCTCACTGAAGCTTTCTTT. Its protein product is CASSPCEALTEAFF.

The chain uses TRBV20-1 and TRBJ1-5; 7 bases are a match to TRBD1. The CDR3 length is 12 residues. Germline V CDR1 and CDR2: DFQATT, SNEGSKA (reference sequence). V lost 4 bases to trimming and J lost 7 bases; unmatched junction nucleotides: 4. CDR3 region: CSAIQGDQPQHF. DNA for the CDR3: TGCAGTGCTATTCAGGGGGACCAGCCCCAGCATTTT.

This clonotype was counted ten times or more. The chain joins TRBV7-9 to TRBJ2-7; D remains unclear. CDR3 length: 13 amino acids. Germline lookup yields CDR1 SEHNR and CDR2 FQNEAQ (reference sequence). Trimming removed 3 bases from V and 5 bases from J, with 11 bases in between. DNA of the CDR3: TGTGCCAGCAGCTTTCCCCCTGTCGACGAGCAGTACTTC. It yields the protein CASSFPPVDEQYF.

The table lists this clonotype with many counts. The rearrangement uses TRBV20-1 and TRBJ2-1; TRBD2 might be the D (6 bases). V lost 0 bases, J lost 0 bases, and 27 bases lay in between. CDR1 and CDR2 (germline): DFQATT, SNEGSKA (reference sequence). The CDR3 runs to 21 residues. The CDR3 sequence: CSARDSGSHHYRFSSYNEQFF. CDR3 coding DNA: TGCAGTGCTAGAGATAGCGGCTCCCATCATTATCGTTTTAGCTCCTACAATGAGCAGTTCTTC.

This clonotype was seen only a few times. V is TRBV27 and J is TRBJ2-1, with 14 bases fitting TRBD2. This CDR3 is built from 16 residues. Germline lookup yields CDR1 MNHEY and CDR2 SMNVEV (reference sequence). J lost 9 bases, V lost 0 bases, and 4 bases had no gene match. DNA of the CDR3: TGTGCCAGCAGTTTATCGCCGGGACTAGCGGGAGTTGAGCAGTTCTTC. It specifies CASSLSPGLAGVEQFF.

In this sample, this clonotype turned up a few times. CDR3 in DNA: TGTGCCAGTACGATCTTTGGGAAGGGCTACACCTTC. Its translation is CASTIFGKGYTF. The rearrangement joins TRBV19 to TRBJ1-2; no definite D call. The CDR3 runs to 12 residues. Germline CDR1 LNHDA, CDR2 SQIVND (reference sequence). V lost 7 bases and J lost 8, with 14 bases in between.

V and J are TRBV25-1 and TRBJ1-6; D not resolved. Germline assignment: CDR1 MGHDK and CDR2 SYGVNS. Trimming pared 4 bases from V and 14 bases from J, leaving 9 bases between. The CDR3 runs 11 residues. CDR3 loop: CASSGAFALHF. The CDR3 coding sequence is TGTGCCAGCAGTGGGGCTTTTGCCCTCCACTTT.

This clonotype appeared a few times. Relative to the germline gene, one junction end is altered; a read error may explain this. V gene TRBV7-9 combines with J gene TRBJ2-3; 11 nucleotides match TRBD1. The CDR3 sequence is 16 residues long. From germline, CDR1 is SEHNR and CDR2 FQNEAQ (reference sequence). The CDR3 is CAGSSTGTGGTDTQYF. The DNA for the CDR3 is TGTGCCGGCAGCTCAACCGGGACAGGGGGAACAGATACGCAGTATTTT.

This clonotype showed up just a few times. In nucleotides, the CDR3 is TGCGCCAGCAGCCAAGATCCTGGGAGGGGGATTCAGTACTTC. Its translation is CASSQDPGRGIQYF. The V gene is TRBV4-1, the J gene TRBJ2-4, with D tentatively TRBD2 (7 bases). Trimming removed 0 bases at V and 10 bases at J, with 13 bases between. The CDR3 consists of 14 residues. In germline, CDR1 is MGHRA, CDR2 YSYEKL.

In this sample, this clonotype turned up many times. The J gene is TRBJ2-6, the V gene TRBV20-1; no reliable D call. Germline assignment: CDR1 DFQATT and CDR2 SNEGSKA (reference sequence). This CDR3 comprises 14 residues. V shed 4 bases and J shed 0 bases, with 7 bases lying between them. CDR3 bases: TGCAGTGCTACCGGTGGCTCTGGGGCCAACGTCCTGACTTTC. It translates to CSATGGSGANVLTF.

This clonotype was found many times. The chain combines TRBV11-2 with TRBJ2-7; D tentatively fits TRBD1 or TRBD2 (5 bases each). CDR3 size: 15 residues. Trimming pared 1 base from V and 2 bases from J, leaving 12 bases between. CDR1 SGHAT and CDR2 FQNNGV come from the germline V gene. In DNA form, the CDR3 reads TGTGCCAGCAGCTTAGCGGGGACGACCACCTACGAGCAGTACTTC. Its translation: CASSLAGTTTYEQYF.

The rearrangement joins TRBV4-2 to TRBJ2-2; D perhaps matches TRBD2 (5 bases). The germline V gene has CDR1 LGHNA and CDR2 YNFKEQ. Trimming took off 4 bases at V and 7 bases at J, with 10 bases between the two ends. This CDR3 contains 13 residues. As DNA, the CDR3 is TGTGCCAGCAGCCCGGGGTCAATCGGGGAGCTGTTTTTT. It translates to CASSPGSIGELFF.

This clonotype has at least ten counts. This chain connects TRBV6-1 to TRBJ2-1; the D is unclear. CDR1 MNHNS and CDR2 SASEGT come from the germline V gene. The CDR3 extends over 13 amino acids. Trimming took off 6 bases at V and 9 bases at J, with 15 bases between the two ends. The CDR3 nucleotides are TGTGCCAGCAGCGACCCCGAGTTGGGTGAGCAGTTCTTC. Amino acids: CASSDPELGEQFF.

This clonotype was detected ten times or more. This rearrangement joins TRBV12-3 or TRBV12-4 to TRBJ2-3; 9 positions match TRBD1. This CDR3 region has 14 residues. V was pared by 5 bases and J by 11 bases, with 11 bases of the junction left unmatched. The CDR3 sequence is CASSPDRGGRMQYF. In nucleotides, the CDR3 is TGTGCCAGCAGTCCCGACAGGGGGGGGAGAATGCAGTATTTT.

This clonotype was detected a few times. The rearrangement joins TRBV6-6 to TRBJ1-2, with D perhaps matching TRBD1 (5 bases). V was cut by 2 bases and J by 6 bases, with 22 bases left in between. This CDR3 region has 17 residues. Per the germline V gene, CDR1 is MNHNY and CDR2 is SVGAGI (reference sequence). The CDR3 bases are TGTGCCAGCAGTTACCTTGTCGCCAGCCCAGGGAAGAATGGCTACACCTTC. Translation: CASSYLVASPGKNGYTF.

This chain uses TRBV10-1 with TRBJ2-7; D is uncertain. The CDR3 is made up of 14 amino acids. From germline, CDR1 is WNHNN and CDR2 SYGVQD (reference sequence). V was clipped by 3 bases and J by 3 bases, with 12 bases between them. CDR3 DNA sequence: TGCGCCAGCAGTGAAGGTCAGTCCTTCTACGAGCAGTACTTC. It specifies CASSEGQSFYEQYF.

This clonotype has a count of ten or more. The gene calls are TRBV2 and TRBJ2-1; 7 nucleotides line up with TRBD2. The junction had 10 bases not matched to a gene; V was cut back by 8 bases and J by 6 bases. The CDR3 is made up of 14 amino acids. Germline V gene lookup returns CDR1 SNHLY and CDR2 FYNNEI. CDR3 loop: CASLKAGIGNEQFF. DNA of the CDR3: TGTGCCAGCCTAAAAGCGGGAATTGGCAATGAGCAGTTCTTC.

This clonotype was observed at least ten times. V and J are TRBV27 and TRBJ1-6, with D possibly being TRBD1 (5 bases). The CDR3 has 15 amino acids. Trimming stripped 3 bases from V and 9 bases from J, with 15 bases between. The V gene's germline CDR1 is MNHEY and CDR2 SMNVEV (reference sequence). This CDR3 reads CASSLWGSVGSPLHF. In nucleotides, the CDR3 is TGTGCCAGCAGTTTGTGGGGCAGTGTGGGTTCACCCCTCCACTTT.